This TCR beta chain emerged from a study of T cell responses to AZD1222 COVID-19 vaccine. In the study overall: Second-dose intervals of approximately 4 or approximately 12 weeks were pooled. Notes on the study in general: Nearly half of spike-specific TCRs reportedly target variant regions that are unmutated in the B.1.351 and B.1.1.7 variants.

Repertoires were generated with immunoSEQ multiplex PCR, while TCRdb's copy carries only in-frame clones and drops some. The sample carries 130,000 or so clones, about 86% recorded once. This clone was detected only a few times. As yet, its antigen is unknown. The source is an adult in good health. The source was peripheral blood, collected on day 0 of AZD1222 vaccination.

The DNA for the CDR3 is TGCGCCAGCAGCCAAGAAGTTCCAGGGTCTGGCTACACCTTC. This codes for CASSQEVPGSGYTF. This rearrangement joins TRBV4-1 to TRBJ1-2, with D maybe TRBD1 (5 bases). The V and J ends lost 0 bases and 7 bases respectively, with 12 bases between them. Germline CDR1 MGHRA, CDR2 YSYEKL. The CDR3 contains 14 residues.